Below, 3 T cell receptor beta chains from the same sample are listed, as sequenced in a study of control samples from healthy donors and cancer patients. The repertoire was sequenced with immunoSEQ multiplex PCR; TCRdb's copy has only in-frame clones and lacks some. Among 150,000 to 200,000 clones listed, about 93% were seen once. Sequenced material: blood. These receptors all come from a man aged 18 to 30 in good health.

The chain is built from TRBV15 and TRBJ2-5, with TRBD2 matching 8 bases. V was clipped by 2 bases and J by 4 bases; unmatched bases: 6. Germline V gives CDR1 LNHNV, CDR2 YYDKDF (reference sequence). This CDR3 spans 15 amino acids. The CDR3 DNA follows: TGTGCCACCAGCAGACCCTCGGGGGGGGGAGAGACCCAGTACTTC. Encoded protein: CATSRPSGGGETQYF.

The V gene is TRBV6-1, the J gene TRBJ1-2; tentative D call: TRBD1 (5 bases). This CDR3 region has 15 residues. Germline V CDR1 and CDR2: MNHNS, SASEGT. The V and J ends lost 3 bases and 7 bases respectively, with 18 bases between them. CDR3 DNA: TGTGCCAGCAGTGACCCGATGGACAAAGAGGGTGGCTACACCTTC. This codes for CASSDPMDKEGGYTF.

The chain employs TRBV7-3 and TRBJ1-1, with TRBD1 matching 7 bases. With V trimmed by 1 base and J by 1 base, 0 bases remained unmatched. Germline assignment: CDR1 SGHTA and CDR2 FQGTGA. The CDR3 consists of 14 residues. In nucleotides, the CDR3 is TGTGCCAGCAGCTTAAAGGGGGCGAACACTGAAGCTTTCTTT. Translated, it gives CASSLKGANTEAFF.